This T cell receptor (beta chain) is from a study of regulatory dendritic cells for organ transplantation. CD4+ or CD8+ T cells were sorted as naive CD45RA+ or memory CD45RO+. Data came from immunoSEQ multiplex PCR; TCRdb stores just in-frame clones and leaves some out. The profile shows approximately 35,000 clones, roughly nine tenths of them singletons. Germline lookup yields CDR1 GTSNPN and CDR2 SVGIG (reference sequence). This CDR3 contains 17 residues. V lost 0 bases, J lost 0 bases, and 17 bases lay in between. The sequenced sample consisted of naive CD4+ T cells from blood. Subset defined: CD45RA+ naive T cells. The receptor's source is a human donor in good health. This sequence joins TRBV30 and TRBJ1-1; TRBD1 might be the D (6 bases). CDR3 sequence reads: CAWSVPRTVPMNTEAFF. The DNA of the CDR3 is TGTGCCTGGAGTGTACCCCGGACAGTCCCCATGAACACTGAAGCTTTCTTT.